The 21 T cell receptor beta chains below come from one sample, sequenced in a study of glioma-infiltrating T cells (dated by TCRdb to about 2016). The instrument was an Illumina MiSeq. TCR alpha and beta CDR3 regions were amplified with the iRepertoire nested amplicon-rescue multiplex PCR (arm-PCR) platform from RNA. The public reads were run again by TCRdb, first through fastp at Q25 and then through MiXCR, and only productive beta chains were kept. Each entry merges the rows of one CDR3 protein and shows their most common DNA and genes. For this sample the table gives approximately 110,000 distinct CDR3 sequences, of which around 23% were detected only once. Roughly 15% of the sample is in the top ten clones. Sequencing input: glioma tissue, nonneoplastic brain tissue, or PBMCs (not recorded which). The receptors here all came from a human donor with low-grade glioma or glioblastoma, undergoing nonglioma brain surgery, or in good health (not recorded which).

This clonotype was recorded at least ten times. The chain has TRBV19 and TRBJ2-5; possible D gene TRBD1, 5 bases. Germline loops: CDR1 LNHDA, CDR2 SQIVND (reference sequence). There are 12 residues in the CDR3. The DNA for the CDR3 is TGTGTTCAGGACAAGAGCAAGGAGACCCAGTACTTC. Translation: CVQDKSKETQYF.

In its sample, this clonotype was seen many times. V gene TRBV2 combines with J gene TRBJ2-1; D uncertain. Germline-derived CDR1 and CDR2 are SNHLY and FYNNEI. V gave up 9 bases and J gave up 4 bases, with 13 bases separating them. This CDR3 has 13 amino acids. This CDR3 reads CASGNSLYNEQFF. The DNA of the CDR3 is TGTGCCAGTGGGAATAGCCTGTACAATGAGCAGTTCTTC.

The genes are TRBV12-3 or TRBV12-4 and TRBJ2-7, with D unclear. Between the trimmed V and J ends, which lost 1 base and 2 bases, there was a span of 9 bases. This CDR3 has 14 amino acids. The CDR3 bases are TGTGCCAGCAGTTTAGGGACGGAGCCCTACGAGCAGTACTTC. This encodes CASSLGTEPYEQYF.

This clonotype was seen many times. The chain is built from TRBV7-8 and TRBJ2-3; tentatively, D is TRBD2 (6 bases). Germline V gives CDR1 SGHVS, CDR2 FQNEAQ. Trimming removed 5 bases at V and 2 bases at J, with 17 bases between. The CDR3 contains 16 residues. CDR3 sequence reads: CASSLRLVILTDTQYF. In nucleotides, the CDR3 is TGTGCCAGCAGCCTCCGACTAGTGATACTCACAGATACGCAGTATTTT.

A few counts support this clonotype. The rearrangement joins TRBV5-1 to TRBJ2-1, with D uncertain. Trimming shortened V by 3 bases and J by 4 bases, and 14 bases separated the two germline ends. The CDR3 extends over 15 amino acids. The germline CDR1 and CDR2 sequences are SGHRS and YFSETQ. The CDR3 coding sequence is TGCGCCAGCAGCTGGAGCTATGGGGAATACAATGAGCAGTTCTTC. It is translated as CASSWSYGEYNEQFF.

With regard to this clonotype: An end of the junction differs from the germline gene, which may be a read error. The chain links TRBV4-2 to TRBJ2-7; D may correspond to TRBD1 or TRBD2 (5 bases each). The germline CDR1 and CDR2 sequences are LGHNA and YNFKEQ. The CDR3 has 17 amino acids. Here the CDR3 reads CASSPNLGRSALYGQYF. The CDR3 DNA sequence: TGTGCCAGCAGCCCGAATTTGGGGCGTAGCGCACTCTACGGGCAGTACTTC.

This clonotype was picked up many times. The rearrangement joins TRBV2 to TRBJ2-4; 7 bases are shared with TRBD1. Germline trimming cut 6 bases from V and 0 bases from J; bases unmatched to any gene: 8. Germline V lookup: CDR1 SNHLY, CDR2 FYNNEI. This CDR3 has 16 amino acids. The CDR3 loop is CASRGQPALAKNIQYF. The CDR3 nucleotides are TGTGCCAGCAGGGGACAGCCCGCTCTAGCCAAAAACATTCAGTACTTC.

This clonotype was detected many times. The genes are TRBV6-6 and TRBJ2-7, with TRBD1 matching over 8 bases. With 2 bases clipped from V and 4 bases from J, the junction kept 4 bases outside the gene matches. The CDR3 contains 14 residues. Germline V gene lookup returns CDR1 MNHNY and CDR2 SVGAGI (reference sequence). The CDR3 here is CASSYGDRSYEQYF. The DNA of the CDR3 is TGTGCCAGCAGTTACGGGGACAGGAGTTACGAGCAGTACTTC.

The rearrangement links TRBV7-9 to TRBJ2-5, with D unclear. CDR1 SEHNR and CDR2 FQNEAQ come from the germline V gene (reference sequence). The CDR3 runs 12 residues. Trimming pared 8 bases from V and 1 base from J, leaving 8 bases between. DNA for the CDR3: TGTGCCAGCCCGAGCAGCCAAGAGACCCAGTACTTC. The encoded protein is CASPSSQETQYF. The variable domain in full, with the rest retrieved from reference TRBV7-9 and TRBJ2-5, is DTGVSQNPRHKITKRGQNVTFRCDPISEHNRLYWYRQTLGQGPEFLTYFQNEAQLEKSRLLSDRFSAERPKGSFSTLEIQRTEQGDSAMYLCASPSSQETQYFGPGTRLLVL.

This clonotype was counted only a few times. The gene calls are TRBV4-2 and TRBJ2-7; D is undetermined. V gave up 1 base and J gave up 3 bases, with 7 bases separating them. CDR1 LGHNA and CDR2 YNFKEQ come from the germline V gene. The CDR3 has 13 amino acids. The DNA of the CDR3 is TGTGCCAGCAGCCAAGCCCAGCACTACGAGCAGTACTTC. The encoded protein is CASSQAQHYEQYF.

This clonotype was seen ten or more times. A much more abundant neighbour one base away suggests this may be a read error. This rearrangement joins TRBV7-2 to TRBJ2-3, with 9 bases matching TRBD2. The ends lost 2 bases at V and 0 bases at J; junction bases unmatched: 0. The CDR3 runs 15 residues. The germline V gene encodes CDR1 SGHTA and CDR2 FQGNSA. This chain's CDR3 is CASSLSGRSTDTQYF. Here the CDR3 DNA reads TGTGCCAGCAGCTTAAGCGGGAGGAGCACAGATACGCAGTATTTT.

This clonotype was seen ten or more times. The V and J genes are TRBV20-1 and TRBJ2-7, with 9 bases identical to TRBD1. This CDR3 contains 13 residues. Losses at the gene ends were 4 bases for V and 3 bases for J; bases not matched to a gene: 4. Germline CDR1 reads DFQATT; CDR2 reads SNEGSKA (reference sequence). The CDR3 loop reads CSAIRDRVYEQYF. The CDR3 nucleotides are TGCAGTGCTATCCGGGACAGGGTCTACGAGCAGTACTTC.

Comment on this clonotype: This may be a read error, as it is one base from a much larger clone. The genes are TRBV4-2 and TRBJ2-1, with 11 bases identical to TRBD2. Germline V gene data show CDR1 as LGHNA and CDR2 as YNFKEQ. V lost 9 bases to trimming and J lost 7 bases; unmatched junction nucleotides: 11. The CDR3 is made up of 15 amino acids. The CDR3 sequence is CARGDPGLAANEQFF. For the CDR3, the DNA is TGTGCCAGAGGGGACCCGGGACTAGCGGCGAATGAGCAGTTCTTC.

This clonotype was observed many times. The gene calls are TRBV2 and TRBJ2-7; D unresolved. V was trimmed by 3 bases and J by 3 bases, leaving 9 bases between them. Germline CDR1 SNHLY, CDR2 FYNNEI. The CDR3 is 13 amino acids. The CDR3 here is CASSEWPNYEQYF. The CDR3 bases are TGTGCCAGCAGTGAGTGGCCTAACTACGAGCAGTACTTC.

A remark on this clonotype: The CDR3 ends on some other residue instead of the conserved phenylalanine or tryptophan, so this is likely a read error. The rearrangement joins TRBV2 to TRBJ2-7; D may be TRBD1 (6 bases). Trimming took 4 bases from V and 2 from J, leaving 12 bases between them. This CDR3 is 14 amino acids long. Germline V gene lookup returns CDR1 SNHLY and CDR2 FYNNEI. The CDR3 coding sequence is TGTGCCAGCAGTGGGGGGCGGGCCACCTACGAGCAGTACCTC. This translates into CASSGGRATYEQYL.

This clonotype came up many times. The CDR3 region is CASRIGAPVAEAFF. In DNA, the CDR3 is TGTGCCAGCCGAATAGGGGCTCCAGTCGCTGAAGCTTTCTTT. The chain employs TRBV28 and TRBJ1-1; D possibly corresponds to TRBD1 (5 bases). CDR1 is MDHEN and CDR2 is SYDVKM in the germline V gene. The CDR3 contains 14 residues. V lost 8 bases and J 6 bases, leaving 19 bases between the germline ends.

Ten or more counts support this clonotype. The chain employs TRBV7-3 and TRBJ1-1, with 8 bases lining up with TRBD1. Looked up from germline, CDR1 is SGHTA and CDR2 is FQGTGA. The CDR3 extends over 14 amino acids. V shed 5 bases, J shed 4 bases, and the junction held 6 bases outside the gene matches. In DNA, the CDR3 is TGTGCCAGCAGCCGAGCCGACAGGGGCACTGAAGCTTTCTTT. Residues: CASSRADRGTEAFF.

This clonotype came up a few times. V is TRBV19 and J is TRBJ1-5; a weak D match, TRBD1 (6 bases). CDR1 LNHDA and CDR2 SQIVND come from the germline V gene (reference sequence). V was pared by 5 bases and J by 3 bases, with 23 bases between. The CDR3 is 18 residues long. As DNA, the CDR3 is TGTGCCAGTAGTTCTCCCCCCGGGACAACTCTCCTCAATCAGCCCCAGCATTTT. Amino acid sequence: CASSSPPGTTLLNQPQHF.

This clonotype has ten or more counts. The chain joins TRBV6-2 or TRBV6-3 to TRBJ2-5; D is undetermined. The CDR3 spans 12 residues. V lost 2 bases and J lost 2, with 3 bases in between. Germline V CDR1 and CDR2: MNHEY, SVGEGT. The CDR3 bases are TGTGCCAGCAGTTACCCACAAGAGACCCAGTACTTC. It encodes CASSYPQETQYF.

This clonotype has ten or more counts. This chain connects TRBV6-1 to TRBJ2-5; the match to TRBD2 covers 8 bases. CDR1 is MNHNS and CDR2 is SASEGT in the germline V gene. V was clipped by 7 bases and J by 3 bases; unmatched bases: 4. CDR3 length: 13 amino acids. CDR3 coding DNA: TGTGCCAGCATTGCGGGAGGCAAAGAGACCCAGTACTTC. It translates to CASIAGGKETQYF.

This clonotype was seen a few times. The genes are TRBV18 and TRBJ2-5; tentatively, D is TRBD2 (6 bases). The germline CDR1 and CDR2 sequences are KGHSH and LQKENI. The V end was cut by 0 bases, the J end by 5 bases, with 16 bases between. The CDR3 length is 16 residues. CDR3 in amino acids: CASSPPRGTGEETQYF. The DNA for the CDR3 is TGTGCCAGCTCACCACCGCGGGGAACTGGGGAGGAGACCCAGTACTTC.